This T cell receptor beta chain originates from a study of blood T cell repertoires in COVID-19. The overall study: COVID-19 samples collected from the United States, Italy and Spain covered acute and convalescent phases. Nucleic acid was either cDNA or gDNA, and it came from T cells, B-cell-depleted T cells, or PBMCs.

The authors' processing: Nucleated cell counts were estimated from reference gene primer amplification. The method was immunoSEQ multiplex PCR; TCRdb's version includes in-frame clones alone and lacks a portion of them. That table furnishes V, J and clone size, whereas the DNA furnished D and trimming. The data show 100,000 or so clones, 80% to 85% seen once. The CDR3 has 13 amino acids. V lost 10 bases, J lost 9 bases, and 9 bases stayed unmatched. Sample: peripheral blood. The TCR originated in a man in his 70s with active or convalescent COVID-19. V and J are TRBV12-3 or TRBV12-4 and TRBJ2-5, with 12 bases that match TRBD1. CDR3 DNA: TGTGCCACCATGGGACAGGGGGCGGTTGCCCAGTACTTC. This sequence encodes CATMGQGAVAQYF.